These 25 T cell receptor beta chains originate from one sample sequenced in a study of identical twins. TCRdb reprocessed the 5' RACE reads with MiXCR, giving one entry per CDR3 protein. The sample consists of 450,000 or so distinct CDR3 sequences, approximately 24% of them appearing once. The sample was also linked to a second study, of T cells expressing NK-cell markers.

Sequencing was carried out using CD4+ T cells sorted from blood. The receptors here all came from a woman in her late teens or twenties in good health.

V gene TRBV20-1 combines with J gene TRBJ2-1, with 8 bases aligning to TRBD2. Germline-derived CDR1 and CDR2 are DFQATT and SNEGSKA (reference sequence). The CDR3 extends over 13 amino acids. Trimming took 5 bases from V and 7 from J; bases not matched to a gene: 7. The CDR3 sequence is CSALGLEGNEQFF. The DNA of the CDR3 is TGCAGTGCTTTGGGACTAGAAGGGAATGAGCAGTTCTTC.

The chain carries TRBV2 and TRBJ2-1; TRBD2 aligns across 15 bases. CDR1 and CDR2 (germline): SNHLY, FYNNEI. After removal of 9 bases from V and 4 bases from J, the junction contained 7 bases not matched to a gene. The CDR3 covers 16 residues. This chain's CDR3 is CASEGTSGGHYNEQFF. CDR3 coding DNA: TGTGCCAGTGAGGGGACTAGCGGGGGGCATTACAATGAGCAGTTCTTC. Based on the CDR3 plus reference TRBV2 and TRBJ2-1, the full variable domain is EPEVTQTPSHQVTQMGQEVILRCVPISNHLYFYWYRQILGQKVEFLVSFYNNEISEKSEIFDDQFSVERPDGSNFTLKIRSTKLEDSAMYFCASEGTSGGHYNEQFFGPGTRLTVL.

This clonotype was detected ten times or more. The chain couples TRBV27 to TRBJ2-2, with a weak D call TRBD2 (6 bases). Germline lookup yields CDR1 MNHEY and CDR2 SMNVEV (reference sequence). Trimming removed 6 bases at V and 1 base at J, with 18 bases between. The CDR3 is made up of 17 amino acids. Here the CDR3 reads CASRPAGGAVNTGELFF. CDR3 DNA: TGTGCCAGCAGGCCGGCCGGCGGGGCAGTGAACACCGGGGAGCTGTTTTTT.

This chain links TRBV3-1 with TRBJ2-3, with D possibly matching TRBD2 (6 bases). The V gene lost 1 base and the J gene lost 3 bases, with 23 bases spanning the gap. CDR3 length: 19 residues. Germline V CDR1 and CDR2: LGHDT, YNNKEL (reference sequence). CDR3 coding DNA: TGTGCCAGCAGCCAAGGCCTCCACCAGACTAGGTGGGAGACAGATACGCAGTATTTT. Residues: CASSQGLHQTRWETDTQYF.

This clonotype was detected only once. The genes are TRBV16 and TRBJ1-2; the match to TRBD1 covers 7 bases. Per the germline V gene, CDR1 is KGHSY and CDR2 is FQNENV. CDR3 length equals 14 residues. The ends lost 4 bases at V and 6 bases at J; junction bases unmatched: 8. CDR3: CASSRFQTGNGYTF. For the CDR3, the DNA is TGTGCCAGCAGCCGGTTCCAGACAGGGAATGGCTACACCTTC.

The chain has TRBV5-4 and TRBJ2-7, with 11 bases identical to TRBD2. CDR1 is SGHNT, CDR2 YYREEE, per germline (reference sequence). With 4 bases clipped from V and 2 bases from J, the junction kept 14 bases outside the gene matches. The CDR3 is 18 residues long. CDR3 nucleotides: TGTGCCAGCAGCCCGGGACTAGCGGTCATGGGGGGAACCTACGAGCAGTACTTC. Its protein is CASSPGLAVMGGTYEQYF.

The sample holds a few counts of this clonotype. The chain recombines TRBV20-1 with TRBJ2-7, with a tentative D call TRBD1 (7 bases). This CDR3 is built from 17 residues. The V gene lost 0 bases and the J gene lost 2 bases, with 20 bases spanning the gap. Germline-derived CDR1 and CDR2 are DFQATT and SNEGSKA (reference sequence). In DNA form, the CDR3 reads TGCAGTGCTAGAGATCGATTGGGGGGACAGATAACCTACGAGCAGTACTTC. Protein sequence: CSARDRLGGQITYEQYF.

In the case of this clonotype: A junction boundary mismatches the germline segment, possibly from a read error. V and J are TRBV10-3 and TRBJ2-3; the match to TRBD2 covers 10 bases. Germline assignment: CDR1 ENHRY and CDR2 SYGVKD. There are 15 residues in the CDR3. CDR3 DNA: TGTGCCATCAGTGGCCTAGCGGGAGTTCCAGATACGAAGTATTTT. Residues: CAISGLAGVPDTKYF.

This clonotype was counted between two and nine times. J is TRBJ2-1 and V is TRBV7-7; the match to TRBD2 covers 9 bases. After removal of 5 bases from V and 4 bases from J, the junction contained 3 bases not matched to a gene. Germline loops: CDR1 SSHAT, CDR2 FNYEAQ (reference sequence). The CDR3 is 14 amino acids. In DNA form, the CDR3 reads TGTGCCAGCAGCATTAGCGGGGGATACAATGAGCAGTTCTTC. Translated: CASSISGGYNEQFF.

The V gene is TRBV20-1, the J gene TRBJ1-5; TRBD1 might be the D (5 bases). Germline CDR1 DFQATT, CDR2 SNEGSKA (reference sequence). This CDR3 is 13 amino acids long. V was cut by 6 bases and J by 7 bases, with 16 bases left in between. CDR3 in amino acids: CSAGGRGGQPQHF. Written as DNA, the CDR3 is TGCAGTGCCGGGGGGAGGGGCGGGCAGCCCCAGCATTTT.

The chain combines TRBV12-3 or TRBV12-4 with TRBJ1-3; the D is unclear. The CDR3 loop spans 17 amino acids. V lost 2 bases, J lost 0 bases, and 14 bases lay in between. CDR3 in amino acids: CASSLYGAGASGNTIYF. In DNA, the CDR3 is TGTGCCAGCAGTTTATATGGCGCTGGCGCCTCTGGAAACACCATATATTTT.

This chain connects TRBV9 to TRBJ2-3; D is unresolved. The CDR3 extends over 14 amino acids. Between the trimmed V and J ends, which lost 1 base and 2 bases, there was a span of 8 bases. Germline V lookup: CDR1 SGDLS, CDR2 YYNGEE. The CDR3 loop reads CASSVKVATDTQYF. DNA of the CDR3: TGTGCCAGCAGCGTAAAGGTAGCCACAGATACGCAGTATTTT.

The gene calls are TRBV7-9 and TRBJ1-1, with a possible D match to TRBD1 (6 bases). The length of the CDR3 is 14 residues. Trimming took 5 bases from V and 6 from J, leaving 16 bases between them. Per the germline V gene, CDR1 is SEHNR and CDR2 is FQNEAQ (reference sequence). The CDR3 DNA follows: TGTGCCAGCAGCGGCGCGACAGGTTTCCCTGAAGCTTTCTTT. Translating it yields CASSGATGFPEAFF.

The V gene is TRBV29-1, the J gene TRBJ1-2; D may be TRBD1 (5 bases). The V gene's germline CDR1 is SQVTM and CDR2 ANQGSEA. V was clipped by 3 bases and J by 7 bases, with 18 bases between them. The CDR3 sequence is 14 residues long. The CDR3 nucleotides read TGCAGCGTTGACGGCCAGGGAGGTCAAGTTGGCTACACCTTC. Encoded protein: CSVDGQGGQVGYTF.

The chain joins TRBV6-5 to TRBJ1-1; the D is unclear. Trimming took 0 bases from V and 5 from J, leaving 10 bases between them. The V gene's germline CDR1 is MNHEY and CDR2 SVGAGI. The CDR3 is 14 amino acids. CDR3 nucleotides: TGTGCCAGCAGTTACTCGCTTGGGAGAACTGAAGCTTTCTTT. This sequence encodes CASSYSLGRTEAFF.

This clonotype has just a few counts. V is TRBV12-3 or TRBV12-4 and J is TRBJ1-5; D remains ambiguous. The CDR3 loop spans 12 amino acids. V was clipped by 5 bases and J by 7 bases, with 9 bases between them. The CDR3 region has the DNA TGTGCCAGCAGTCCCCTCCGACAGCCCCAGCATTTT. Encoded protein: CASSPLRQPQHF.

This clonotype was counted between two and nine times. The DNA of the CDR3 is TGCAGCGTTGGACAACCTAACACCGGGGAGCTGTTTTTT. It yields the protein CSVGQPNTGELFF. The chain couples TRBV29-1 to TRBJ2-2; D not resolved. The V gene lost 4 bases and the J gene lost 2 bases, with 8 bases spanning the gap. CDR3 length equals 13 residues. Looked up from germline, CDR1 is SQVTM and CDR2 is ANQGSEA.

The genes are TRBV7-2 and TRBJ1-6; D is unclear. Trimming took off 7 bases at V and 10 bases at J, with 8 bases between the two ends. This CDR3 region has 11 residues. Germline assignment: CDR1 SGHTA and CDR2 FQGNSA. CDR3 DNA: TGTGCCAGCAATTTGGGATCACCCCTCCACTTT. It yields the protein CASNLGSPLHF.

This chain uses TRBV6-1 with TRBJ2-2, with D possibly being TRBD1 (6 bases). Trimming left V 7 bases short and J 2 bases short, with 14 bases between. Germline CDR1 is MNHNS and CDR2 is SASEGT. The CDR3 extends over 15 amino acids. The CDR3 protein is CASTPGTSNTGELFF. The DNA for the CDR3 is TGTGCCAGCACCCCCGGGACATCAAACACCGGGGAGCTGTTTTTT.

This clonotype was found many times. The V call is TRBV11-2, the J call TRBJ2-3, with D hard to call. The CDR3 length is 11 residues. V lost 0 bases and J lost 7, with 2 bases in between. Germline V lookup: CDR1 SGHAT, CDR2 FQNNGV. CDR3: CASSLENTQYF. The CDR3 region has the DNA TGTGCCAGCAGCTTAGAGAATACGCAGTATTTT. Combining the CDR3 with reference TRBV11-2 and TRBJ2-3 gives the whole variable domain EAGVAQSPRYKIIEKRQSVAFWCNPISGHATLYWYQQILGQGPKLLIQFQNNGVVDDSQLPKDRFSAERLKGVDSTLKIQPAKLEDSAVYLCASSLENTQYFGPGTRLTVL.

This clonotype was seen a handful of times. The rearrangement uses TRBV5-1 and TRBJ1-1, with TRBD1 matching 7 bases. The CDR3 length is 14 residues. Trimming removed 0 bases from V and 11 bases from J; junction bases left unmatched: 10. Germline-derived CDR1 and CDR2 are SGHRS and YFSETQ. CDR3 loop: CASSLDGTVITAFF. The CDR3 region has the DNA TGCGCCAGCAGCTTGGATGGGACAGTCATTACCGCTTTCTTT.

The chain is built from TRBV6-2 or TRBV6-3 and TRBJ2-7; TRBD2 agrees at 12 bases. With V trimmed by 4 bases and J by 3 bases, 10 bases remained unmatched. Per the germline V gene, CDR1 is MNHEY and CDR2 is SVGEGT. The CDR3 length is 17 residues. The DNA of the CDR3 is TGTGCCAGCAGTTTCCGCCGGACTAGCGGGAATGTCTACGAGCAGTACTTC. This encodes CASSFRRTSGNVYEQYF.

This clonotype was counted only a few times. The chain is built from TRBV19 and TRBJ1-5; TRBD1 might be the D (6 bases). This CDR3 is built from 12 residues. Deletions cut 10 bases from V and 0 bases from J, with 7 bases between. The germline V gene has CDR1 LNHDA and CDR2 SQIVND (reference sequence). The CDR3 loop is CATQGSNQPQHF. The CDR3 DNA is TGTGCCACACAGGGTAGCAATCAGCCCCAGCATTTT.

This clonotype was counted between two and nine times. The V call is TRBV5-1, the J call TRBJ2-3; D gene unclear. Germline-derived CDR1 and CDR2 are SGHRS and YFSETQ. The CDR3 covers 14 residues. V dropped 2 bases and J dropped 6 bases, with 13 bases sitting between them. CDR3 region: CASSFGLVRDTQYF. CDR3 DNA: TGCGCCAGCAGCTTTGGTCTAGTGAGGGATACGCAGTATTTT.

As DNA, the CDR3 is TGTGCCAGCAGCCGGATGAGCGGGGGAAATGAGCAGTTCTTC. Amino acids: CASSRMSGGNEQFF. The chain joins TRBV7-2 to TRBJ2-1; 8 bases align to TRBD2. Germline V gene sequence: CDR1 SGHTA, CDR2 FQGNSA. The length of the CDR3 is 14 residues. The V gene end was trimmed by 5 bases and the J gene end by 7 bases; junction bases not matched to a gene: 7. Full variable domain (remainder filled in from reference TRBV7-2 and TRBJ2-1): GAGVSQSPSNKVTEKGKDVELRCDPISGHTALYWYRQSLGQGLEFLIYFQGNSAPDKSGLPSDRFSAERTGGSVSTLTIQRTQQEDSAVYLCASSRMSGGNEQFFGPGTRLTVL.